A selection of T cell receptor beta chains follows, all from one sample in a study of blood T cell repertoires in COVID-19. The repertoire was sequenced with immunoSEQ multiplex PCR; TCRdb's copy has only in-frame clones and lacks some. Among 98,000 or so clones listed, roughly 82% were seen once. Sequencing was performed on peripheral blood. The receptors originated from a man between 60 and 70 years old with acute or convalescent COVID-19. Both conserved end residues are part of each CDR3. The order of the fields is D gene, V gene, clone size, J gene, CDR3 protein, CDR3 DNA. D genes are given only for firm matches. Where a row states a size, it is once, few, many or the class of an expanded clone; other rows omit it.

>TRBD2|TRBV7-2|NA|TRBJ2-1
CASERGLRLRNEQFF
TGTGCCAGCGAAAGGGGACTACGGCTCAGGAATGAGCAGTTCTTC
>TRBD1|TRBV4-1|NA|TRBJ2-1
CASSSRDSYNEQFF
TGCGCCAGCAGCTCCCGGGACAGCTACAATGAGCAGTTCTTC
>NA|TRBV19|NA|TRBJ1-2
CASSTPRYGYTF
TGTGCCAGTAGTACCCCCCGCTATGGCTACACCTTC
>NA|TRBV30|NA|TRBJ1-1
CALREGGRLTEAFF
TGTGCCTTGCGGGAGGGGGGGCGTCTCACTGAAGCTTTCTTT
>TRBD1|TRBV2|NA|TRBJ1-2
CASMLEQGASGYTF
TGTGCCAGCATGCTAGAACAGGGGGCGAGTGGCTACACCTTC
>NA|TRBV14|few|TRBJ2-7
CASSQEYGFHEQYF
TGTGCCAGCAGCCAAGAATACGGGTTCCACGAGCAGTACTTC
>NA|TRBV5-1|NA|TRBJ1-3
CASSSGNSAGGSTIYF
TGCGCCAGCAGCTCGGGCAACTCGGCTGGAGGGAGCACCATATATTTT
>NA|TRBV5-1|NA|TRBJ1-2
CASSLDGPGWNYGYTF
TGCGCCAGCAGCCTGGACGGCCCAGGGTGGAACTATGGCTACACCTTC
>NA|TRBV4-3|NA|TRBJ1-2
CASSPQGRSGYTF
TGCGCCAGCAGCCCGCAGGGTCGCTCTGGCTACACCTTC
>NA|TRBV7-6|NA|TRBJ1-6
CASSLSNSYNSPLHF
TGTGCCAGCAGCTTATCCAATTCCTATAATTCACCCCTCCACTTT
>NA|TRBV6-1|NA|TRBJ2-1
CASSDLRGNEQFF
TGTGCCAGCAGTGATTTAAGGGGCAATGAGCAGTTCTTC
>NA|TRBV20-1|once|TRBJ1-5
CSVAGAQPQHF
TGCAGTGTGGCGGGGGCTCAGCCCCAGCATTTT
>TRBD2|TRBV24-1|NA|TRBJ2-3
CATSDSLAGVYTDTQYF
TGTGCCACCAGTGATTCCCTAGCGGGAGTATACACAGATACGCAGTATTTT
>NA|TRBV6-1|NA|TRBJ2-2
CASSEAEQPTGELFF
TGTGCCAGCAGTGAAGCAGAACAGCCCACCGGGGAGCTGTTTTTT
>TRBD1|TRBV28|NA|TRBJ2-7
CASRTGFDYEQYF
TGTGCCAGTCGGACAGGGTTCGACTACGAGCAGTACTTC
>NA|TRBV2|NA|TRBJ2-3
CASKHLVSGTDTQYF
TGTGCCAGCAAACATCTAGTGAGCGGCACAGATACGCAGTATTTT
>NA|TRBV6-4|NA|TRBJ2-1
CASSDSRGGGNEQFF
TGTGCCAGCAGTGACTCGAGGGGGGGTGGCAATGAGCAGTTCTTC
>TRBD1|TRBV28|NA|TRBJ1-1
CASSLDRVLTEAFF
TGTGCCAGCAGTTTGGACAGGGTATTAACTGAAGCTTTCTTT
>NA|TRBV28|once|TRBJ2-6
CASSLWQATSGANVLTF
TGTGCCAGCAGTTTATGGCAGGCGACCTCTGGGGCCAACGTCCTGACTTTC
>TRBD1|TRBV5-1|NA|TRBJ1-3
CASSSGTGGAAPGNTIYF
TGCGCCAGCAGCTCTGGGACAGGGGGCGCGGCACCTGGAAACACCATATATTTT
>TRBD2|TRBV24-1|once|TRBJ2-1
CATSDSSGRAHNEQFF
TGTGCCACCAGTGACAGTAGCGGGAGGGCCCACAATGAGCAGTTCTTC
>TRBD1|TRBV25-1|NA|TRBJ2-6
CASSGTNRGSGANVLTF
TGTGCCAGCAGTGGGACCAACAGGGGATCTGGGGCCAACGTCCTGACTTTC
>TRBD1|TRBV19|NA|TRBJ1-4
CASSDDRVELFF
TGTGCCAGTAGTGACGACAGGGTAGAACTGTTTTTT
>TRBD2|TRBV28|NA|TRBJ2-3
CASRTSREGTDTQYF
TGTGCCAGCAGGACTAGTCGGGAGGGCACAGATACGCAGTATTTT